This T cell receptor beta chain originates from a study of cytomegalovirus exposure and HLA in healthy donors. The study's findings and limits: Being productive about 90% or about 30% of the time was typical of most TCR beta V segments in an earlier analysis.

This clone was found a few times. The antigen is not known. The primer mix had 60 Vbeta and 13 Jbeta primers. Clones were sequenced by immunoSEQ multiplex PCR, and TCRdb holds only the in-frame ones, with some missing. This sample has tens of thousands of clones; around 73% occur once, and the top ten carry 5.4%. Sequenced material: PBMCs. This clonotype originated in a man over 45 in good health and CMV-seronegative.

Here the CDR3 DNA reads TGTGCCAGCAGTTTATCTACAAAGCAGTACTTC. Translating it yields CASSLSTKQYF. The chain joins TRBV27 to TRBJ2-7; D gene ambiguous. Germline CDR1 MNHEY, CDR2 SMNVEV (reference sequence). Trimming left V 0 bases short and J 8 bases short, with 5 bases between. The CDR3 totals 11 residues.